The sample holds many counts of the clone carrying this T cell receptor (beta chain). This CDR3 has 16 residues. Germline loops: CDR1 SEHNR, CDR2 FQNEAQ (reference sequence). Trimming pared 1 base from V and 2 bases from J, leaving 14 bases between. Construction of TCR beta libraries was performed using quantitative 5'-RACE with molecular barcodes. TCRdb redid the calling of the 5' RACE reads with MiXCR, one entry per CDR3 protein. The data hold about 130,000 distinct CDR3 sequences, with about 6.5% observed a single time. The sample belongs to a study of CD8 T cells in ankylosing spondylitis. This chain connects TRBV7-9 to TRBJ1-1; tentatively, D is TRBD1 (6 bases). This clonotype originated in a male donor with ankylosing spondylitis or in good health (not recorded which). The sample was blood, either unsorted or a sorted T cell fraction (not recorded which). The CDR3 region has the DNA TGTGCCAGCAGCTTAGACCGTAACAGGGCAAACACTGAAGCTTTCTTT. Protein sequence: CASSLDRNRANTEAFF.